These T cell receptor beta chains were read from a single sample in a study of blood T cells in healthy people across ages. Via MiXCR, TCRdb re-called the 5' RACE reads, giving one row per CDR3 protein. The sample shows 700,000 to 950,000 distinct CDR3 sequences, 40% to 45% of them seen only once. Sequencing was carried out using blood. Every receptor here comes from a woman between 55 and 75 years old in good health. Both conserved end residues are trimmed from each CDR3. The order of the fields is CDR3 protein, CDR3 length, V gene, J gene.

ASSRGQGLETQY,12,TRBV19,TRBJ2-5
ASSNGTGPPLAKNIQY,16,TRBV21-1,TRBJ2-4
ASSLSPFVAGRSYEQY,16,TRBV27,TRBJ2-7
ASSLGSIFDVLT,12,TRBV7-2,TRBJ2-6
ASRVGLAGVNEQF,13,TRBV7-9,TRBJ2-1
ASTQTSGGSEQF,12,TRBV7-3,TRBJ2-1
ASSRQGPSTDTQY,13,TRBV5-1,TRBJ2-3
STLWAGGETQY,11,TRBV29-1,TRBJ2-5
ATSKWGGNTEAF,12,TRBV15,TRBJ1-1
SARPWTGEQETQY,13,TRBV20-1,TRBJ2-5
ASSPVLLSRGHEQY,14,TRBV18,TRBJ2-7
ASSLGTSWY,9,TRBV11-2,TRBJ2-5
ASRSRLAQSYEQY,13,TRBV27,TRBJ2-7
ASSLGGNTIY,10,TRBV28,TRBJ1-3
SPLLVGHTDTQY,12,TRBV29-1,TRBJ2-3
ASSLAGVNYGYT,12,TRBV5-1,TRBJ1-2
ASNRDGSTDTQY,12,TRBV10-2,TRBJ2-3
ASNIERTRTEAF,12,TRBV13,TRBJ1-1
ASSLARLAGGPNYNEQF,17,TRBV7-9,TRBJ2-1
ASRDAGSLRGYT,12,TRBV25-1,TRBJ1-2
SAYVGRSTLDTQY,13,TRBV29-1,TRBJ2-3
ASSEAGNQGTQY,12,TRBV9,TRBJ2-5